The clone carrying this T cell receptor (beta chain) was seen a handful of times. The data belong to a study of early T cells in non-severe SARS-CoV-2 infection. TCRdb fed the 5' RACE reads into MiXCR, producing one record per CDR3 protein. The profile shows 25,000 to 35,000 distinct CDR3 sequences, approximately 6.4% of them singletons. Trimming removed 6 bases from V and 6 bases from J, with 20 bases in between. CDR1 and CDR2 (germline): DFQATT, SNEGSKA (reference sequence). This CDR3 has 14 residues. This sequence originates from an adult who was a healthcare worker with PCR-confirmed SARS-CoV-2 infection or an uninfected control (not recorded which). The chain is built from TRBV20-1 and TRBJ1-1; D call uncertain. This specimen consisted of whole blood, obtained at baseline. The CDR3 is CSAPNTRVFAEAFF. The CDR3 region has the DNA TGCAGTGCCCCTAACACACGGGTTTTCGCTGAAGCTTTCTTT.